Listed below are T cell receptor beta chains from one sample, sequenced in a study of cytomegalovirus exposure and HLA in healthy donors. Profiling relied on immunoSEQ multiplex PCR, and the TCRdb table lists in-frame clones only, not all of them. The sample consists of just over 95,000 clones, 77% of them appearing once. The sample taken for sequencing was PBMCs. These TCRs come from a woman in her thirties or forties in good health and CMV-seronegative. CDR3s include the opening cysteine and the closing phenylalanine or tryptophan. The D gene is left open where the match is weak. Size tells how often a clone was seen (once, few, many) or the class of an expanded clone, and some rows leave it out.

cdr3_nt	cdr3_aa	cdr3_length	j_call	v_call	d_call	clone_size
TGTGCCAGCAGCTTAGACCACAGGGCCGGGCGCTACACCTTC	CASSLDHRAGRYTF	14	TRBJ1-2	TRBV11-2	.	.
TGTGCCAGTAGTCCACAGGGGCAGACTGGAAACACCATATATTTT	CASSPQGQTGNTIYF	15	TRBJ1-3	TRBV19	TRBD1	.
TGCAGCGTTATAACTAGCTCCTATGAGCAGTTCTTC	CSVITSSYEQFF	12	TRBJ2-1	TRBV29-1	.	.
TGTGCCAGCAGCGGCCCCCCCGACAGGCGCGTCTCCTACGAGCAGTACTTC	CASSGPPDRRVSYEQYF	17	TRBJ2-7	TRBV7-8	.	.
TGCGCCAGCAGCCTCGGACAGCCTGGAAACACCATATATTTT	CASSLGQPGNTIYF	14	TRBJ1-3	TRBV4-3	.	once
TGCGCCAGCAGCCCGGGCCCCGGGACAGGGGGCAGCGAGCAGTACTTC	CASSPGPGTGGSEQYF	16	TRBJ2-7	TRBV4-1	TRBD1	.
TGTGCCAGCAGTTCGGGGGAGTCTATTGGGGGTGTCAATCAGCCCCAGCATTTT	CASSSGESIGGVNQPQHF	18	TRBJ1-5	TRBV27	.	.
TGCAGTGCTCTGGACGGGGTAGCAGCTTTCTTT	CSALDGVAAFF	11	TRBJ1-1	TRBV20-1	.	.
TGCGCCAGCAGCTTGGCCCGGGGGACTGGGGCCAACGTCCTGACTTTC	CASSLARGTGANVLTF	16	TRBJ2-6	TRBV5-1	.	few
TGTGCCAGCAGTTATTTAAAAGGGGCCAACGTCCTGACTTTC	CASSYLKGANVLTF	14	TRBJ2-6	TRBV5-5	.	.
TGTGCCAGCCAGGAAAACTATGGCTACACCTTC	CASQENYGYTF	11	TRBJ1-2	TRBV19	.	.
TGTGCCAGCAGCTTAGGGTCCCAGGGGATCGTACCCCAGCATTTT	CASSLGSQGIVPQHF	15	TRBJ1-5	TRBV7-2	.	.
TGTGCCATCAGCGACGAGAGGGTCTATACCTACAATGAGCAGTTCTTC	CAISDERVYTYNEQFF	16	TRBJ2-1	TRBV10-3	.	few
TGTGCCTGGAGTCCCACAGGGCACGACACTGAAGCTTTCTTT	CAWSPTGHDTEAFF	14	TRBJ1-1	TRBV30	.	.
TGTGCCTGGAGTGGTCACTCGCAAGAGACCCAGTACTTC	CAWSGHSQETQYF	13	TRBJ2-5	TRBV30	.	once
TGCGCCAGCAGCTGGTCGACAGGGAACACCGGGGAGCTGTTTTTT	CASSWSTGNTGELFF	15	TRBJ2-2	TRBV5-1	.	once
TGTGCTAGTGGTTTGGACAGGGGGTACAACACTGAAGCTTTCTTT	CASGLDRGYNTEAFF	15	TRBJ1-1	TRBV12-5	TRBD1	.
TGTGCCAGCAACAAAAATAATGAGAACACTGAAGCTTTCTTT	CASNKNNENTEAFF	14	TRBJ1-1	TRBV6-6	.	.
TGCGCCAGTGGACTAGCGGAATACAATGAGCAGTTCTTC	CASGLAEYNEQFF	13	TRBJ2-1	TRBV10-2	TRBD2	.
TGTGCCAGCAGCGTGGCTTCGGGAGGATACACCCAGTACTTC	CASSVASGGYTQYF	14	TRBJ2-5	TRBV7-9	TRBD2	.
TGCGCCAGCAGCCAATTTGGACAGGGAAACACTGAAGCTTTCTTT	CASSQFGQGNTEAFF	15	TRBJ1-1	TRBV4-1	TRBD1	.
TGTGCCAGCAGCGGGGGGGGTAGCAATCAGCCCCAGCATTTT	CASSGGGSNQPQHF	14	TRBJ1-5	TRBV5-8	.	.
TGTGCCAGTAGTCCACAATCTAGGGGGGAGACCCAGTACTTC	CASSPQSRGETQYF	14	TRBJ2-5	TRBV19	.	.
TGTGCCAGCAGCTCCCCTCGTGAGGGCCAGAACTATGGCTACACCTTC	CASSSPREGQNYGYTF	16	TRBJ1-2	TRBV13	.	.
TGTGCCAGCAGTGAAGCGGCGCGTCTAGAGCCCCAGCATTTT	CASSEAARLEPQHF	14	TRBJ1-5	TRBV2	.	.
TGTGCCAGCAGTGGGGTCCGGACAGGGAACTATGGCTACACCTTC	CASSGVRTGNYGYTF	15	TRBJ1-2	TRBV2	TRBD1	.
TGTGCCAGCAGTGAAGCGGACCGGGATAGTAAGCGCTTC	CASSEADRDSKRF	13	TRBJ2-7	TRBV6-1	.	.
TGTGCCAGCAGTGTTGACAGATCTAACTATGGCTACACCTTC	CASSVDRSNYGYTF	14	TRBJ1-2	TRBV2	.	.
TGTGCCAGCAGCCCGAGAGGGTTCGAGGGCGATGAGCAGTTCTTC	CASSPRGFEGDEQFF	15	TRBJ2-1	TRBV5-4	.	.
TGTGCCAGCAGTCCCCTCGGGACAGGGGGCGTTGAGCAGTTCTTC	CASSPLGTGGVEQFF	15	TRBJ2-1	TRBV25-1	TRBD1	.
TGTGCCAGCAGTCTACAAGGGGGTAACACTGAAGCTTTCTTT	CASSLQGGNTEAFF	14	TRBJ1-1	TRBV27	.	.